Listed here is a single TCR beta chain. Profiling relied on immunoSEQ multiplex PCR, and the TCRdb table lists in-frame clones only, not all of them. The repertoire holds 75,000 to 90,000 clones, with 88% as singletons. This specimen belongs to a study of blood T cell repertoires in COVID-19. Germline CDR1 reads SGHRS; CDR2 reads YFSETQ. The V end was cut by 0 bases, the J end by 3 bases, with 5 bases between. This CDR3 region has 13 residues. Sequences were obtained from peripheral blood. The rearrangement joins TRBV5-1 to TRBJ2-3; D perhaps matches TRBD2 (5 bases). This receptor was obtained from a man older than 75 with acute or convalescent COVID-19. The CDR3 reads CASSLAGTDTQYF. The CDR3 nucleotides are TGCGCCAGCAGCTTGGCGGGGACAGATACGCAGTATTTT.